This TCR beta chain was recovered during a study of Ad26.COV2.S vaccination and SARS-CoV-2 variants. Study-wide results and limits: While placebo recipients had lower spike-specific TCR breadth, vaccine recipients had more.

Regarding treatment: around 19 received Ad26.COV2.S at low or high dose, single or two shots; five or six received placebo; per-sample allocation not given. Collection of the samples took place on day 63 after the first injection of vaccine or placebo. Notes on this clone: The antigen is undetermined.

Generated by immunoSEQ multiplex PCR, the TCRdb table keeps only in-frame clones and is missing some. The table shows 440,000 or so clones, with around 91% occurring only once. CDR3 length: 13 residues. V dropped 4 bases and J dropped 11; count of bases not matched to a gene: 3. The sequencing here drew on peripheral blood, taken in a trial of Ad26.COV2.S vaccine versus placebo. The receptor comes from a person between 18 and 59 years old who received the Ad26.COV2.S COVID-19 vaccine or a placebo. The genes are TRBV12-3 or TRBV12-4 and TRBJ2-2, with TRBD2 identical over 11 bases. The chain's CDR3 is CASSSLAGGELFF. DNA of the CDR3: TGTGCCAGCAGTTCTCTAGCGGGAGGAGAGCTGTTTTTT.